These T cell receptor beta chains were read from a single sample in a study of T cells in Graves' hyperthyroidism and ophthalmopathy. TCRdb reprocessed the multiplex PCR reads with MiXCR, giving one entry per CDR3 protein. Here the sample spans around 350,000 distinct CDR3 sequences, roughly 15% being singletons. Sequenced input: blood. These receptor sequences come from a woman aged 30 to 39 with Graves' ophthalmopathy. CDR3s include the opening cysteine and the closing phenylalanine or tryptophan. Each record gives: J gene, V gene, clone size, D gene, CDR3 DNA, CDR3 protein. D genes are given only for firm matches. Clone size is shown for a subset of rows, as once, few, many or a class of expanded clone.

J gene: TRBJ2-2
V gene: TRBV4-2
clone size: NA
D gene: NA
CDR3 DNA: TGTGCCAGCAGCCAAGAACCTAGCCGCGGGTTCCCCGGGGAGCTGTTTTTT
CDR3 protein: CASSQEPSRGFPGELFF

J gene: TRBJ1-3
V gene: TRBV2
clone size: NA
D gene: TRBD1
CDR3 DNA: TGTGCCAGCATCCAGGGGGTCTCTGGAAACACCATATATTTT
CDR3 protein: CASIQGVSGNTIYF

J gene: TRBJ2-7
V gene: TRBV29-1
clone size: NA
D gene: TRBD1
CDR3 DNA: TGCAGCGTTGGCTGGACAGGGGGCTACGAGCAGTACTTC
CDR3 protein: CSVGWTGGYEQYF

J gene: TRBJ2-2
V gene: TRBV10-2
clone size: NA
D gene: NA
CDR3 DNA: TGCGCCAGCAGTGAGGGATTGGCCGGGGAGCTGTTTTTT
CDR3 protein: CASSEGLAGELFF

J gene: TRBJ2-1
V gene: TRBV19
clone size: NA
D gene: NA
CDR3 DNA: TGTGCCAGTAGTGAGTCACCAGGGGATGAGCAGTTCTTC
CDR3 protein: CASSESPGDEQFF

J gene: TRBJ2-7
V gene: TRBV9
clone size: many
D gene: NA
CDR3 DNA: TGTGCCAGCAGCGTAGAAATTTCACCCTACGAGCAGTACTTC
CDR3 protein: CASSVEISPYEQYF

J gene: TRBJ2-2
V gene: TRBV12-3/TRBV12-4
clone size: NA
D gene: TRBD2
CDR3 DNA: TGTGCCAGCAGTTCCATAGCGGGAGTAGGTACCGGGGAGCTGTTTTTT
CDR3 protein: CASSSIAGVGTGELFF

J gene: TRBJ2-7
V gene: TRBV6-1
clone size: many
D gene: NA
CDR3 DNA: TGTGCCAGCAGTGAACACCCCGTCTACGAGCAGTACTTC
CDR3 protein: CASSEHPVYEQYF

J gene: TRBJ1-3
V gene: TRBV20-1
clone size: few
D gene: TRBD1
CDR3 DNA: TGCAGTGCTTTCAGGGGGCGCGGAAACACCATATATTTT
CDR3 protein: CSAFRGRGNTIYF

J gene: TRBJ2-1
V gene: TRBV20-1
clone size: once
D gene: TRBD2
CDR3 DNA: TGCAGTGCTGATAAGCGGGGGGCCGGGCACAATGAGCAGTTCTTC
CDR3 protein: CSADKRGAGHNEQFF

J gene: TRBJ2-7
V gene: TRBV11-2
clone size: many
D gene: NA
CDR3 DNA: TGTGCCAGCAGCTTCTCTCTCCCGAGCTCCTACGAGCAGTACTTC
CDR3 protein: CASSFSLPSSYEQYF

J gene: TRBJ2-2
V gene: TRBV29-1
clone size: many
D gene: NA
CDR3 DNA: TGCAGCGTTGCCCTCACCGGGGAGCTGTTTTTT
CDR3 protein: CSVALTGELFF

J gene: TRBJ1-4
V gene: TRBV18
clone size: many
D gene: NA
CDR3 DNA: TGTGCCAGCTCCCAACGACAGGTTTCAACTAATGAAAAACTGTTTTTT
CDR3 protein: CASSQRQVSTNEKLFF

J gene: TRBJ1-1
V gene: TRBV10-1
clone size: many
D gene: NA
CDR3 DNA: TGTGCCAGCTCAGACCTGTTGAACACTGAAGCTTTCTTT
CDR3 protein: CASSDLLNTEAFF

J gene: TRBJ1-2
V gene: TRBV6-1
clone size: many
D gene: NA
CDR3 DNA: TGTGCCAGCAGTGGATGGGTGGATGGCTACACCTTC
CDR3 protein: CASSGWVDGYTF

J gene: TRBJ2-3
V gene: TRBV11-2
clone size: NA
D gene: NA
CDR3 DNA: TGCGCCAGCAGCCAAGATGTAGGAGGGGGCCTTAAGACAGATACGCAGTATTTT
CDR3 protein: CASSQDVGGGLKTDTQYF

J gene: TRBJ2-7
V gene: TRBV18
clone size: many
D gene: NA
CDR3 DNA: TGTGCCAGCTCACACGCAGGGACCTACGAGCAGTACTTC
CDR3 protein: CASSHAGTYEQYF

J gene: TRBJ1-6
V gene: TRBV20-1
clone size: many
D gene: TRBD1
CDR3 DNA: TGCAGTGCTAGAGAGCCGGGTCGGGACAGCAATTCACCCCTCCACTTT
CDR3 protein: CSAREPGRDSNSPLHF

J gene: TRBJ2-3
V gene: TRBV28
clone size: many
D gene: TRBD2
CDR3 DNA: TGTGCCAGCAGTCCCTCCGGACTAGCGGGGGCAGATACGCAGTATTTT
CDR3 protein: CASSPSGLAGADTQYF

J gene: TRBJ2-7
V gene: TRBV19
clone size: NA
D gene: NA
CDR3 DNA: TGTGCCAGTAGTGCCGGGACCCTGGGAGAGCAGTACTTC
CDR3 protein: CASSAGTLGEQYF

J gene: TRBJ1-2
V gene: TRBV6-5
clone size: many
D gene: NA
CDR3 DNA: TGTGCCAGCAGTTACGGGGTCCGGAGTGGCTACACCTTC
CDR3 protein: CASSYGVRSGYTF

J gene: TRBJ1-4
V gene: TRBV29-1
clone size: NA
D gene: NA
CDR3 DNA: TGCAGCGTTGGTGACCGAGATTCAGGGGTCGGGGAAAAACTGTTTTTT
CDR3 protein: CSVGDRDSGVGEKLFF

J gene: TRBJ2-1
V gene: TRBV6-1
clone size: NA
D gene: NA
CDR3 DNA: TGTGCCAGTCAGACAGGCCTGATCTACACTGAGCAGTTCTTC
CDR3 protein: CASQTGLIYTEQFF